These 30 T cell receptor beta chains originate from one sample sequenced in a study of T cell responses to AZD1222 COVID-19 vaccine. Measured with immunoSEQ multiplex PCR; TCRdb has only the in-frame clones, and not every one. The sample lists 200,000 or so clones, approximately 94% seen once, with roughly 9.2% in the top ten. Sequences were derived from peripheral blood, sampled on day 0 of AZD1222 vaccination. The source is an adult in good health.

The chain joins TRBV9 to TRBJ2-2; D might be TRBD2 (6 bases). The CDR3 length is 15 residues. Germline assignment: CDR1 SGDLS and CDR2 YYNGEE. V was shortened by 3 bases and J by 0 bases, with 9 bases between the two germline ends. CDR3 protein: CASSEVAANTGELFF. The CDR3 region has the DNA TGTGCCAGCAGCGAGGTAGCGGCGAACACCGGGGAGCTGTTTTTT.

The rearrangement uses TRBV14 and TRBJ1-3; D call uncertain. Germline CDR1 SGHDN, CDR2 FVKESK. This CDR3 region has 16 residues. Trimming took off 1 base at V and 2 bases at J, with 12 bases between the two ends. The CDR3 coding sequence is TGTGCCAGCAGCCAAGGCACCTCCGGGGCTGGAAACACCATATATTTT. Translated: CASSQGTSGAGNTIYF.

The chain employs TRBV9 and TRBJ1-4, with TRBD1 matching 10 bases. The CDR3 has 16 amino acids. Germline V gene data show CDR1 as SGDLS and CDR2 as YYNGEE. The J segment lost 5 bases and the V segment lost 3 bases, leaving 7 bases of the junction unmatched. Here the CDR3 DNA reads TGTGCCAGCAGCGCCTTCGAGGGACAGGGGAATGAAAAACTGTTTTTT. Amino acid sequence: CASSAFEGQGNEKLFF.

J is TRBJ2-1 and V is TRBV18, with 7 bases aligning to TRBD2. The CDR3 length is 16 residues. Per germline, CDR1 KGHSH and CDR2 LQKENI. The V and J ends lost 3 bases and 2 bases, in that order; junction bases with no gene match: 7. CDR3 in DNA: TGTGCCAGCTCACCCCAGACTAGCACAACCTACAATGAGCAGTTCTTC. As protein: CASSPQTSTTYNEQFF.

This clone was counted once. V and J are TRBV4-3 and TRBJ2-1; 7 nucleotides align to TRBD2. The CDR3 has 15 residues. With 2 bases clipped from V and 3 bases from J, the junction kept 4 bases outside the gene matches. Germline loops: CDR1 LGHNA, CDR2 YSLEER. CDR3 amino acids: CASSQLGTNYNEQFF. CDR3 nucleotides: TGCGCCAGCAGCCAATTAGGGACTAACTACAATGAGCAGTTCTTC.

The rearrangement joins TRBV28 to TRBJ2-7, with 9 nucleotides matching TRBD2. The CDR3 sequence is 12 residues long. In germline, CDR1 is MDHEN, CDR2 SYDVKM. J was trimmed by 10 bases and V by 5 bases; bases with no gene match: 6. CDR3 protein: CASSPSSGRQYF. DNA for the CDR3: TGTGCCAGCAGTCCCAGTAGCGGGAGACAGTACTTC.

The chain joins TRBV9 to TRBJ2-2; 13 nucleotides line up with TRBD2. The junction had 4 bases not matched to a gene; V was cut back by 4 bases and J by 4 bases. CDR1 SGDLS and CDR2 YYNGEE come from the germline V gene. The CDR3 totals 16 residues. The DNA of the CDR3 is TGTGCCAGCAGCCAGGGACTAGCGGGAACCACCGGGGAGCTGTTTTTT. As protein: CASSQGLAGTTGELFF.

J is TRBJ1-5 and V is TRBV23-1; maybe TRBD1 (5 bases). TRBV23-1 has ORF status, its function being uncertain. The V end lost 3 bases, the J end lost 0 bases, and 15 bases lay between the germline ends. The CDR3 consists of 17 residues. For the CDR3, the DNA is TGCGCCAGCAGTCAGTCGGAGGGGAAGTATAGCAATCAGCCCCAGCATTTT. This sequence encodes CASSQSEGKYSNQPQHF.

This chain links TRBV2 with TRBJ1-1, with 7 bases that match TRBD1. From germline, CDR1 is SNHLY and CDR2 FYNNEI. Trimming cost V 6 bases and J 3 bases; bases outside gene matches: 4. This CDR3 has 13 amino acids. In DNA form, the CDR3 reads TGTGCCAGCAGCGCAGGGGGGGACACTGAAGCTTTCTTT. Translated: CASSAGGDTEAFF.

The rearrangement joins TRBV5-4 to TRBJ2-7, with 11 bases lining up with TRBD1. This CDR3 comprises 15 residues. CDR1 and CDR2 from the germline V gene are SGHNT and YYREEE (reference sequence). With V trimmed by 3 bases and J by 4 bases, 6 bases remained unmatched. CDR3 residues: CASSSKDRGRYEQYF. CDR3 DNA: TGTGCCAGCAGCTCCAAGGACAGGGGGCGGTACGAGCAGTACTTC. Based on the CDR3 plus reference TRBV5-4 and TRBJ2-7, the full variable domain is ETGVTQSPTHLIKTRGQQVTLRCSSQSGHNTVSWYQQALGQGPQFIFQYYREEENGRGNFPPRFSGLQFPNYSSELNVNALELDDSALYLCASSSKDRGRYEQYFGPGTRLTVT.

The CDR3: CASSHSSIPETQYF. The CDR3 DNA is TGTGCCAGCAGCCATTCGTCCATACCTGAGACCCAGTACTTC. This chain connects TRBV3-1 (or the pseudogene TRBV3-2) to TRBJ2-5; D is undetermined. Germline CDR1 and CDR2: LGHDT and YNNKEL (reference sequence). The CDR3 has 14 amino acids. Trimming removed 3 bases from V and 5 bases from J, with 13 bases in between.

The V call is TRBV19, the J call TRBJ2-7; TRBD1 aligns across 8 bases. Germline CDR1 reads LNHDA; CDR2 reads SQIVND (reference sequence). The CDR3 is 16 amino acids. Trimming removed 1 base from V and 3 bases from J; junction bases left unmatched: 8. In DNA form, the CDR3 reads TGTGCCAGTAGTATAGCCCGGGGACAGGCTAGCTACGAGCAGTACTTC. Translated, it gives CASSIARGQASYEQYF.

In nucleotides, the CDR3 is TGTGCCTGGAAATTGAGGGGAGATACCGGGGAGCTGTTTTTT. Protein product: CAWKLRGDTGELFF. The chain couples TRBV30 to TRBJ2-2, with D possibly called TRBD1 or TRBD2 (5 bases each). V lost 4 bases and J lost 5, with 14 bases in between. Germline-derived CDR1 and CDR2 are GTSNPN and SVGIG (reference sequence). The length of the CDR3 is 14 residues.

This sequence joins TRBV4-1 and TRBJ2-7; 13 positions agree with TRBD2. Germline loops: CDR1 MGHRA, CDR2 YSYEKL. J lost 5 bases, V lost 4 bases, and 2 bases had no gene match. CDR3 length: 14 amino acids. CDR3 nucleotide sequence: TGCGCCAGCAGCCTCGGACTAGCGGGAGACGAGCAGTACTTC. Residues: CASSLGLAGDEQYF.

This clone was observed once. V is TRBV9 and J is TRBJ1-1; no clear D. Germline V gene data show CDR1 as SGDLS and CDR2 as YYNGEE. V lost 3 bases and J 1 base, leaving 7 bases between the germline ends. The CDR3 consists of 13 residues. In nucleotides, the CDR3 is TGTGCCAGCAGCGCGACAAAGAACACTGAAGCTTTCTTT. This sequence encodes CASSATKNTEAFF.

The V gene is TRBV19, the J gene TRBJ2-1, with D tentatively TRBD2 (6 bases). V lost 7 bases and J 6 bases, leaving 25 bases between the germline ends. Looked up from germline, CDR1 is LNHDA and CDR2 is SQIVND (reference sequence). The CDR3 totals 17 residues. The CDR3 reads CASTPFRGLGVANEQFF. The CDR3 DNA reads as TGTGCCAGTACGCCCTTTCGGGGACTTGGAGTAGCCAATGAGCAGTTCTTC.

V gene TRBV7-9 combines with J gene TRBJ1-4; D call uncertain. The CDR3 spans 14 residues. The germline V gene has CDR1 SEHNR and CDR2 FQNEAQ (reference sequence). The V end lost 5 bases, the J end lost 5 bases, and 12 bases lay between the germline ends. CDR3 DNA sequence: TGTGCCAGCAGCCGGGAGGCCCAAAATGAAAAACTGTTTTTT. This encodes CASSREAQNEKLFF.

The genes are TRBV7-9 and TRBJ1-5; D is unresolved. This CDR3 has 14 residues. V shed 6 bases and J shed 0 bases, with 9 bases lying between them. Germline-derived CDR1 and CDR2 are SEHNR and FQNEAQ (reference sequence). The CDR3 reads CASSGQNSNQPQHF. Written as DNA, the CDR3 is TGTGCCAGCAGTGGTCAGAATAGCAATCAGCCCCAGCATTTT.

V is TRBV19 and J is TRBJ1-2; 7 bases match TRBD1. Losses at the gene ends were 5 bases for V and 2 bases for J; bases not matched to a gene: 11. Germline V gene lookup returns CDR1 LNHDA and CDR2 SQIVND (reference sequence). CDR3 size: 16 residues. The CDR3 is CASSYLGGQNNYGYTF. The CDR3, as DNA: TGTGCCAGTAGTTACCTAGGGGGACAGAACAACTATGGCTACACCTTC.

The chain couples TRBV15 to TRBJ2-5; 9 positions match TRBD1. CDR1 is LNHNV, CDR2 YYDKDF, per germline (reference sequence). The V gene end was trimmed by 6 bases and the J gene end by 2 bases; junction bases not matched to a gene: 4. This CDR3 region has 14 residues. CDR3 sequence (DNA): TGTGCCACCAGGAACAGGGGGCAACAAGAGACCCAGTACTTC. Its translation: CATRNRGQQETQYF. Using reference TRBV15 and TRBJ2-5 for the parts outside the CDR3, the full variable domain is DAMVIQNPRYQVTQFGKPVTLSCSQTLNHNVMYWYQQKSSQAPKLLFHYYDKDFNNEADTPDNFQSRRPNTSFCFLDIRSPGLGDTAMYLCATRNRGQQETQYFGPGTRLLVL.

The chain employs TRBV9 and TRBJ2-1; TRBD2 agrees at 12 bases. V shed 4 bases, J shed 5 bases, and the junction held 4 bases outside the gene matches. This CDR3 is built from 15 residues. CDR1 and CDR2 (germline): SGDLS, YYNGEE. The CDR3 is CASSPGLAGHNEQFF. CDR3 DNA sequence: TGTGCCAGCAGCCCGGGACTAGCGGGCCACAATGAGCAGTTCTTC.

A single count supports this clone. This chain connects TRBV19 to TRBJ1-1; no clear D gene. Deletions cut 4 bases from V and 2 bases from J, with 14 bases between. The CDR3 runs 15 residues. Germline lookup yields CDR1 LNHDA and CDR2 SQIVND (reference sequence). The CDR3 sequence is CASSTVGTTNTEAFF. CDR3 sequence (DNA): TGTGCCAGTAGTACCGTGGGCACTACCAACACTGAAGCTTTCTTT.

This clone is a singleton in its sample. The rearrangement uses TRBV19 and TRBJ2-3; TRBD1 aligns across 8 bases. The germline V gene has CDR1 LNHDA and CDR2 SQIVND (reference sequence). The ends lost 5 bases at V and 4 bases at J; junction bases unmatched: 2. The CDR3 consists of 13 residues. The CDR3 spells CASSAGGADTQYF. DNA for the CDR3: TGTGCCAGTAGTGCAGGGGGCGCAGATACGCAGTATTTT.

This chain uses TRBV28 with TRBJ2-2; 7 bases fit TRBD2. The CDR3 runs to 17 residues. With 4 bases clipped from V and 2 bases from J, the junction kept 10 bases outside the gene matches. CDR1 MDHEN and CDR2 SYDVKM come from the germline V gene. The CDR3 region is CASSSPLGLHNTGELFF. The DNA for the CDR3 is TGTGCCAGCAGTTCCCCACTGGGACTACATAACACCGGGGAGCTGTTTTTT.

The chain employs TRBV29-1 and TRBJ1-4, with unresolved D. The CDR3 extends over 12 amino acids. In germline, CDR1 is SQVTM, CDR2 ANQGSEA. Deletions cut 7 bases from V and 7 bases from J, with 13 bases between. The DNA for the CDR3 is TGCAGCGCCACGGGTGGCTCTGAAAAACTGTTTTTT. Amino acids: CSATGGSEKLFF.

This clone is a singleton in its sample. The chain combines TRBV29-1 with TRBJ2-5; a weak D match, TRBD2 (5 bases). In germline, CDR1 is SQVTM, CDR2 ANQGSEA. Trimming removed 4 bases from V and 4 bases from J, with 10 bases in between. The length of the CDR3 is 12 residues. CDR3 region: CSVGTSSETQYF. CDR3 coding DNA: TGCAGCGTTGGTACTAGTTCAGAGACCCAGTACTTC.

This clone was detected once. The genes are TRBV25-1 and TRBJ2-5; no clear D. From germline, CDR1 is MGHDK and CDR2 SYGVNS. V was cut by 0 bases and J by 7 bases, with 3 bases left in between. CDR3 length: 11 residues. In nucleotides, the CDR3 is TGTGCCAGCAGTGAATACTGGACCCAGTACTTC. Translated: CASSEYWTQYF.

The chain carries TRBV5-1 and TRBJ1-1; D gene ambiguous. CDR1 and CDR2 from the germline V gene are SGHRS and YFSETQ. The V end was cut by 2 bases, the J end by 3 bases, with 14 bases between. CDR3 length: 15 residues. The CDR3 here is CASSLKHGRDTEAFF. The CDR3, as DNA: TGCGCCAGCAGCTTAAAACACGGGCGCGACACTGAAGCTTTCTTT.

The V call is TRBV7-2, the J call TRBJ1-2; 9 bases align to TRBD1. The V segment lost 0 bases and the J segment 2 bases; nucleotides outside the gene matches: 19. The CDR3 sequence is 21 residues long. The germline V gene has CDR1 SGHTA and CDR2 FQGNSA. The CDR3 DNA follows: TGTGCCAGCAGCTTAGCTCGGACAGGGGATCCAACCATCCGGGGAAACTATGGCTACACCTTC. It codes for CASSLARTGDPTIRGNYGYTF.

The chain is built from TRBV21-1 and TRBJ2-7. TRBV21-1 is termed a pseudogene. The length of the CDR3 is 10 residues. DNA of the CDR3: TGTGCCAGCAACGACTACGAGCAGTACTTC. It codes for CASNDYEQYF.